Listed below are T cell receptor beta chains from one sample, sequenced in a study of blood T cell repertoires in COVID-19. This table comes from immunoSEQ multiplex PCR, and its TCRdb copy is limited to in-frame clones, with some not included. The table has about 97,000 clones, approximately 82% seen once. The sequenced sample was peripheral blood. These receptors were collected from a man between 65 and 79 years old with acute or convalescent COVID-19. Each CDR3 is given with its conserved first and last residue. Fields, in order: D gene, V gene, J gene, clone size, CDR3 DNA, CDR3 protein. D genes are given only for firm matches. Where a row states a size, it is once, few, many or the class of an expanded clone; other rows omit it.

D gene: -; V gene: TRBV24-1; J gene: TRBJ1-5; clone size: -; CDR3 DNA: TGTGCCACCAGTGATCCGAACAGGCTCGATCAGCCCCAGCATTTT; CDR3 protein: CATSDPNRLDQPQHF
D gene: -; V gene: TRBV19; J gene: TRBJ1-5; clone size: -; CDR3 DNA: TGTGCCAGTAACTCCCGCGGCGGGGGGCTGGATCAGCCCCAGCATTTT; CDR3 protein: CASNSRGGGLDQPQHF
D gene: -; V gene: TRBV29-1; J gene: TRBJ2-3; clone size: few; CDR3 DNA: TGCAGCGTAGCCCTAGACGGGAGCCCAGATACGCAGTATTTT; CDR3 protein: CSVALDGSPDTQYF
D gene: TRBD1; V gene: TRBV9; J gene: TRBJ1-3; clone size: -; CDR3 DNA: TGTGCCAGCAGCGTCCTACAGGGGAGAAGTGGAAACACCATATATTTT; CDR3 protein: CASSVLQGRSGNTIYF
D gene: TRBD2; V gene: TRBV6-5; J gene: TRBJ2-7; clone size: -; CDR3 DNA: TGTGCCTCCCTTAGCGGGGAGGCCTACGAGCAGTACTTC; CDR3 protein: CASLSGEAYEQYF
D gene: -; V gene: TRBV7-9; J gene: TRBJ1-1; clone size: -; CDR3 DNA: TGTGCCAGCAGCTGGGGCGACCCGAACACTGAGGCTTTCTTT; CDR3 protein: CASSWGDPNTEAFF
D gene: -; V gene: TRBV6-5; J gene: TRBJ2-7; clone size: -; CDR3 DNA: TGTGCCAGCAGTTACTCGGGGCACCACCCCTACGAGCAGTACTTC; CDR3 protein: CASSYSGHHPYEQYF
D gene: -; V gene: TRBV9; J gene: TRBJ2-1; clone size: -; CDR3 DNA: TGTGCCAGCAGTTTTAGCGGAAGTCATGAGCAGTTCTTC; CDR3 protein: CASSFSGSHEQFF
D gene: TRBD2; V gene: TRBV7-3; J gene: TRBJ2-1; clone size: -; CDR3 DNA: TGTGCCAGCAGCTTATGGGAGGGCCAGTACAATGAGCAGTTCTTC; CDR3 protein: CASSLWEGQYNEQFF
D gene: TRBD2; V gene: TRBV7-3; J gene: TRBJ2-1; clone size: -; CDR3 DNA: TGTGCCAGCAGCTTAGAGCGGACTAGCGGGACGAATGAGCAGTTCTTC; CDR3 protein: CASSLERTSGTNEQFF
D gene: -; V gene: TRBV21-1; J gene: TRBJ2-2; clone size: -; CDR3 DNA: TGTGCCAGCAGCAAAACTCTGACTAGCGGGGGGCCTGCGAACACCGGGGAGCTGTTTTTT; CDR3 protein: CASSKTLTSGGPANTGELFF
D gene: TRBD1; V gene: TRBV6-2/TRBV6-3; J gene: TRBJ2-7; clone size: -; CDR3 DNA: TGTGCCAGCAGTTCCAGGGGGCAGGGACAGTACTTC; CDR3 protein: CASSSRGQGQYF
D gene: -; V gene: TRBV30; J gene: TRBJ1-1; clone size: once; CDR3 DNA: TGTGCCTGGAGTATTTATACGGGGGTCGGAGCTTTCTTT; CDR3 protein: CAWSIYTGVGAFF
D gene: -; V gene: TRBV7-2; J gene: TRBJ2-1; clone size: -; CDR3 DNA: TGTGCCAGCAGCAGGGGCCAGGATATGAATGAGCAGTTCTTC; CDR3 protein: CASSRGQDMNEQFF
D gene: TRBD1; V gene: TRBV10-2; J gene: TRBJ2-6; clone size: -; CDR3 DNA: TGCGCCAGCAGGGACCCGGGACAGGGGGCCTTTGGGGCCAACGTCCTGACTTTC; CDR3 protein: CASRDPGQGAFGANVLTF
D gene: TRBD1; V gene: TRBV28; J gene: TRBJ1-2; clone size: -; CDR3 DNA: TGTGCCACCCGGGACAGGGGGTTGGACTATGGCTACACCTTC; CDR3 protein: CATRDRGLDYGYTF
D gene: -; V gene: TRBV21-1; J gene: TRBJ1-3; clone size: few; CDR3 DNA: TGTGCCAGCAGAGGCACAGGGACAGGAAACACCATATATTTT; CDR3 protein: CASRGTGTGNTIYF
D gene: TRBD1; V gene: TRBV2; J gene: TRBJ1-4; clone size: -; CDR3 DNA: TGTGCCAGCAGTTTCGGGACAGGGGGTGAAAAACTGTTTTTT; CDR3 protein: CASSFGTGGEKLFF
D gene: TRBD1; V gene: TRBV30; J gene: TRBJ1-5; clone size: once; CDR3 DNA: TGTGCCTGGAGTACAGGGGGTGGAATTCAGCCCCAGCATTTT; CDR3 protein: CAWSTGGGIQPQHF
D gene: -; V gene: TRBV9; J gene: TRBJ1-5; clone size: few; CDR3 DNA: TGTGCCAGCAGCGCGGGGGGTTATAGCAATCAGCCCCAGCATTTT; CDR3 protein: CASSAGGYSNQPQHF
D gene: -; V gene: TRBV27; J gene: TRBJ1-5; clone size: -; CDR3 DNA: TGTGCCAGCAGTTCCTACAGCTTAGGAAGCAATCAGCCCCAGCATTTT; CDR3 protein: CASSSYSLGSNQPQHF
D gene: -; V gene: TRBV6-4; J gene: TRBJ1-1; clone size: -; CDR3 DNA: TGTGCCAGCAGTGCCAGCAGGGTCACTGAAGCTTTCTTT; CDR3 protein: CASSASRVTEAFF
D gene: -; V gene: TRBV4-1; J gene: TRBJ2-6; clone size: -; CDR3 DNA: TGCGCCAGCAGCCAAATGACGGGTACTGGGGCCAACGTCCTGACTTTC; CDR3 protein: CASSQMTGTGANVLTF
D gene: -; V gene: TRBV7-3; J gene: TRBJ2-3; clone size: -; CDR3 DNA: TGTGCCAGCGGTACCATGATAGGGGCATGGGGAGATACGCAGTATTTT; CDR3 protein: CASGTMIGAWGDTQYF
D gene: TRBD2; V gene: TRBV7-2; J gene: TRBJ2-1; clone size: -; CDR3 DNA: TGTGCCAGCAGCTTAGATGGACAGACTAGCGGGAATGAGCAGTTCTTC; CDR3 protein: CASSLDGQTSGNEQFF
D gene: TRBD2; V gene: TRBV18; J gene: TRBJ2-1; clone size: -; CDR3 DNA: TGTGCCAGCTCATACGGACTAGCGGGGGGAACAAGCTCCTACAATGAGCAGTTCTTC; CDR3 protein: CASSYGLAGGTSSYNEQFF
D gene: -; V gene: TRBV16; J gene: TRBJ1-2; clone size: -; CDR3 DNA: TGTGCCAGCAGCCAGCAGGACAGCGGTGAAGGCTACACCTTC; CDR3 protein: CASSQQDSGEGYTF
D gene: -; V gene: TRBV6-5; J gene: TRBJ2-4; clone size: -; CDR3 DNA: TGTGCCGGCCTGGATAGGGGCAAAAACATTCAGTACTTC; CDR3 protein: CAGLDRGKNIQYF
D gene: TRBD2; V gene: TRBV19; J gene: TRBJ2-5; clone size: -; CDR3 DNA: TGTGCCAGTAGTTCGGGCGGGGGGGCAGAGACCCAGTACTTC; CDR3 protein: CASSSGGGAETQYF
D gene: -; V gene: TRBV21-1; J gene: TRBJ1-1; clone size: -; CDR3 DNA: TGTGCCAGCAGCAAGGCTAGTGTTCTGGTAGTCTGGGTAGGAACCGCCGCTCATACTGAAGCTTTCTTT; CDR3 protein: CASSKASVLVVWVGTAAHTEAFF
D gene: -; V gene: TRBV11-2; J gene: TRBJ2-7; clone size: once; CDR3 DNA: TGTGCCAGCAGCCTACAGGGAATCGCCTACGAGCAGTACTTC; CDR3 protein: CASSLQGIAYEQYF
D gene: TRBD1; V gene: TRBV7-2; J gene: TRBJ1-1; clone size: -; CDR3 DNA: TGTGCCAGCAGCTTAGCGGCCGGGACAGGGTTTTTCGCTGAAGCTTTCTTT; CDR3 protein: CASSLAAGTGFFAEAFF
D gene: -; V gene: TRBV2; J gene: TRBJ2-5; clone size: -; CDR3 DNA: TGTGCCAGCAGTGCCTGGCTCCAAGAGACCCAGTACTTC; CDR3 protein: CASSAWLQETQYF